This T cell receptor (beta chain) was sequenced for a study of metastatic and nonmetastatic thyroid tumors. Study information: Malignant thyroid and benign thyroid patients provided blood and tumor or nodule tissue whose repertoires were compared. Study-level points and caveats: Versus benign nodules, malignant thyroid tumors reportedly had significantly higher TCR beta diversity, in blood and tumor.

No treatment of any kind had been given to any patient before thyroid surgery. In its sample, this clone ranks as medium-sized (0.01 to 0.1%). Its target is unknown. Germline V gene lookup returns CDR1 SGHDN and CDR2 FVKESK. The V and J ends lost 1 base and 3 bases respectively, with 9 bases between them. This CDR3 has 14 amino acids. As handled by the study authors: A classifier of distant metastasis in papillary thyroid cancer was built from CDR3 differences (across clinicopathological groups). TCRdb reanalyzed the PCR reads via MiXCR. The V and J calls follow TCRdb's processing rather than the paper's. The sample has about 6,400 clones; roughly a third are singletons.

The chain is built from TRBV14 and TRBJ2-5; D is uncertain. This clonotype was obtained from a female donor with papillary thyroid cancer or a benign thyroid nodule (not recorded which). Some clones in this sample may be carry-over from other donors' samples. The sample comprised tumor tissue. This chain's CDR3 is CASSQVGREETQYF. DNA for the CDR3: TGTGCCAGCAGCCAAGTCGGTCGGGAAGAGACCCAGTACTTC. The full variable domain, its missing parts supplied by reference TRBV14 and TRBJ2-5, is EAGVTQFPSHSVIEKGQTVTLRCDPISGHDNLYWYRRVMGKEIKFLLHFVKESKQDESGMPNNRFLAERTGGTYSTLKVQPAELEDSGVYFCASSQVGREETQYFGPGTRLLVL.